This entry lists 28 T cell receptor beta chains sequenced from one sample in a study of Graves' ophthalmopathy and Graves' hyperthyroidism. TCR beta CDR3 amplification used RNA transcripts. HTBI primers were employed in first-round RT-PCR, then a second-round multiplex PCR followed. TCRdb itself ran the multiplex PCR reads through MiXCR, one entry per CDR3 protein. The sample lists around 670,000 distinct CDR3 sequences, 40% occurring once. What was sequenced was peripheral blood. These receptors originate from an adult man with Graves' ophthalmopathy.

V is TRBV6-2 or TRBV6-3 and J is TRBJ2-7, with 14 bases matching TRBD2. The CDR3 runs 16 residues. Unmatched junction bases numbered 7, after V lost 4 bases and J lost 5 bases. The germline V gene has CDR1 MNHEY and CDR2 SVGEGT. Here the CDR3 DNA reads TGTGCCAGCAGTTGCTCACCGGGACTAGCGGGAGACGAGCAGTACTTC. This gives the protein CASSCSPGLAGDEQYF.

The chain recombines TRBV13 with TRBJ2-7; D is possibly TRBD1 or TRBD2 (5 bases each). CDR3 length: 14 amino acids. Germline V gene data show CDR1 as PRHDT and CDR2 as FYEKMQ (reference sequence). V lost 6 bases and J lost 0, with 12 bases in between. CDR3 coding DNA: TGTGCCAGCAGAGAAAGGGACCTCTCCTACGAGCAGTACTTC. Its protein product is CASRERDLSYEQYF.

J is TRBJ1-6 and V is TRBV12-3 or TRBV12-4; D uncertain. Trimming pared 2 bases from V and 9 bases from J, leaving 11 bases between. This CDR3 region has 14 residues. The CDR3 loop reads CASSLSASFSPLHF. CDR3 nucleotide sequence: TGTGCCAGCAGTTTATCCGCCAGTTTTTCACCCCTCCACTTT.

This chain links TRBV7-9 with TRBJ2-2; 7 bases are a match to TRBD1. Trimming cost V 2 bases and J 0 bases; bases outside gene matches: 6. CDR1 is SEHNR and CDR2 is FQNEAQ in the germline V gene (reference sequence). The CDR3 covers 17 residues. The CDR3 spells CASSLKYGTANTGELFF. The CDR3 nucleotides are TGTGCCAGCAGCTTAAAGTACGGGACAGCGAACACCGGGGAGCTGTTTTTT.

This clonotype was seen ten or more times. The V and J genes are TRBV4-1 and TRBJ2-7; D is unresolved. Germline loops: CDR1 MGHRA, CDR2 YSYEKL. Trimming took off 0 bases at V and 0 bases at J, with 15 bases between the two ends. The CDR3 sequence is 17 residues long. In DNA form, the CDR3 reads TGCGCCAGCAGCCAAGATCCCTCTGGCGCAGACTCCTACGAGCAGTACTTC. It translates to CASSQDPSGADSYEQYF.

The chain uses TRBV6-4 and TRBJ1-2; tentatively, D is TRBD1 (6 bases). CDR3 length: 12 residues. CDR1 MRHNA and CDR2 SNTAGT come from the germline V gene. DNA for the CDR3: TGTACGGACAGCAGTGACGGTTATGGCTACACCTTC. Translating it yields CTDSSDGYGYTF.

This clonotype was seen only once. The chain uses TRBV10-3 and TRBJ2-6; 9 nucleotides agree with TRBD1. The CDR3 covers 17 residues. The V gene's germline CDR1 is ENHRY and CDR2 SYGVKD. The junction had 10 bases not matched to a gene; V was cut back by 10 bases and J by 0 bases. CDR3 sequence (DNA): TGTGCCACCACGACGGGGGACAGGGTCTCTGGGGCCAACGTCCTGACTTTC. Encoded protein: CATTTGDRVSGANVLTF.

This chain links TRBV19 with TRBJ2-6; no reliable D call. There are 17 residues in the CDR3. Trimming left V 0 bases short and J 3 bases short, with 12 bases between. CDR1 and CDR2 (germline): LNHDA, SQIVND (reference sequence). Written as DNA, the CDR3 is TGTGCCAGTAGTATAGATCGTTCGGCGTTTGGGGCCAACGTCCTGACTTTC. Its translation: CASSIDRSAFGANVLTF. The full variable domain, its missing parts supplied by reference TRBV19 and TRBJ2-6, is DGGITQSPKYLFRKEGQNVTLSCEQNLNHDAMYWYRQDPGQGLRLIYYSQIVNDFQKGDIAEGYSVSREKKESFPLTVTSAQKNPTAFYLCASSIDRSAFGANVLTFGAGSRLTVL.

The rearrangement links TRBV25-1 to TRBJ1-2; TRBD1 matches 7 bases. J gave up 7 bases and V 5 bases, and 16 bases lay outside the gene matches. Looked up from germline, CDR1 is MGHDK and CDR2 is SYGVNS. CDR3 length: 16 amino acids. The CDR3, as DNA: TGTGCCAGCAGTTCCCCCGGGACAGAGAGGGGACGTGGCTACACCTTC. This encodes CASSSPGTERGRGYTF.

This clonotype was seen only once. The chain couples TRBV25-1 to TRBJ1-1; D not resolved. The CDR3 has 13 amino acids. Trimming cost V 5 bases and J 10 bases, with 17 bases left between them. CDR1 is MGHDK, CDR2 SYGVNS, per germline. CDR3 nucleotides: TGTGCCAGCAGTTTAAAGCCATCCGTTGGAGCTTTCTTT. Encoded protein: CASSLKPSVGAFF.

This sequence joins TRBV20-1 and TRBJ2-3, with 7 bases aligning to TRBD2. Germline-derived CDR1 and CDR2 are DFQATT and SNEGSKA (reference sequence). Losses at the gene ends were 6 bases for V and 3 bases for J; bases not matched to a gene: 12. There are 15 residues in the CDR3. In DNA, the CDR3 is TGCAGTGCCACCATTTGGCGGGAGAGGACAGATACGCAGTATTTT. Translation: CSATIWRERTDTQYF.

The rearrangement links TRBV7-9 to TRBJ2-7, with D possibly matching TRBD1 (6 bases). This CDR3 comprises 15 residues. Between the trimmed V and J ends, which lost 4 bases and 7 bases, there was a span of 20 bases. Per germline, CDR1 SEHNR and CDR2 FQNEAQ (reference sequence). In nucleotides, the CDR3 is TGTGCCAGCAGCTACCCGACAGGACCTTCGGTAGAGCAGTACTTC. Translating it yields CASSYPTGPSVEQYF.

This clonotype was observed a few times. The CDR3 bases are TGCAGTGCGAGGGGGGAAAACACTGAAGCTTTCTTT. Its protein product is CSARGENTEAFF. The genes are TRBV20-1 and TRBJ1-1; D perhaps matches TRBD1 (6 bases). The ends were cut back, 6 bases at V and 2 bases at J, with 10 bases in the middle. Germline-derived CDR1 and CDR2 are DFQATT and SNEGSKA (reference sequence). The CDR3 covers 12 residues.

The chain recombines TRBV2 with TRBJ1-1; a weak D match, TRBD1 (5 bases). The germline V gene encodes CDR1 SNHLY and CDR2 FYNNEI. CDR3 length: 16 residues. Deletions cut 5 bases from V and 1 base from J, with 17 bases between. DNA of the CDR3: TGTGCCAGCAGTTACTCCTCACCTACAGGGAACACTGAAGCTTTCTTT. Translated: CASSYSSPTGNTEAFF. Combining the CDR3 with reference TRBV2 and TRBJ1-1 gives the whole variable domain EPEVTQTPSHQVTQMGQEVILRCVPISNHLYFYWYRQILGQKVEFLVSFYNNEISEKSEIFDDQFSVERPDGSNFTLKIRSTKLEDSAMYFCASSYSSPTGNTEAFFGQGTRLTVV.

V and J are TRBV20-1 and TRBJ1-1; D gene ambiguous. In germline, CDR1 is DFQATT, CDR2 SNEGSKA (reference sequence). The CDR3 covers 14 residues. The germline V and J ends were trimmed by 0 bases and 5 bases, with 13 bases remaining between them. The CDR3 DNA reads as TGCAGTGCTAGAGAGTCGGCCGTACGGACTGAAGCTTTCTTT. This gives the protein CSARESAVRTEAFF.

This clonotype was picked up many times. V usage is TRBV2 and J usage is TRBJ1-4; D not certain. The CDR3 covers 14 residues. V was cut by 6 bases and J by 6 bases, with 14 bases left in between. CDR1 and CDR2 (germline): SNHLY, FYNNEI. This CDR3 is CASRLGPEDEKLFF. The CDR3 DNA is TGTGCCAGCAGGCTGGGCCCAGAGGATGAAAAACTGTTTTTT. Together with reference TRBV2 and TRBJ1-4, the CDR3 gives the full variable domain: EPEVTQTPSHQVTQMGQEVILRCVPISNHLYFYWYRQILGQKVEFLVSFYNNEISEKSEIFDDQFSVERPDGSNFTLKIRSTKLEDSAMYFCASRLGPEDEKLFFGSGTQLSVL.

In regard to this clonotype: The CDR3 carries no conserved terminal phenylalanine or tryptophan, so it likely arises from a read error. No DNA is shown, since the ends of the CDR3 on it are uncertain; the CDR3 is the one TCRdb lists. This chain connects TRBV11-2 to TRBJ1-5. Germline CDR1 is SGHAT and CDR2 is FQNNGV. The CDR3 is made up of 8 amino acids, end residues included. The CDR3 loop is CASSTSGG.

Concerning this clonotype: A much larger clone differs from this one at a single base, so this may be a read error. The chain uses TRBV24-1 and TRBJ2-2; maybe TRBD2 (5 bases). The CDR3 length is 13 residues. CDR1 and CDR2 from the germline V gene are KGHDR and SFDVKD. The CDR3 sequence: CATSDFNTGELLF. Here the CDR3 DNA reads TGTGCCACCAGTGATTTCAACACCGGGGAGCTGCTTTTT.

This chain joins TRBV29-1 and TRBJ1-1; no reliable D call. The germline V gene has CDR1 SQVTM and CDR2 ANQGSEA. The CDR3 is 10 amino acids. Trimming took off 7 bases at V and 4 bases at J, with 7 bases between the two ends. CDR3: CSEGFTEAFF. The DNA for the CDR3 is TGCAGCGAAGGGTTCACTGAAGCTTTCTTT.

This clonotype was observed a few times. CDR3 protein: CATSDVTGAGTLTQYF. DNA for the CDR3: TGTGCCACCAGTGACGTGACAGGGGCCGGGACTCTTACGCAGTATTTT. V gene TRBV24-1 combines with J gene TRBJ2-3; 8 nucleotides align to TRBD1. The CDR3 totals 16 residues. CDR1 is KGHDR, CDR2 SFDVKD, per germline. The V segment lost 4 bases and the J segment 8 bases; nucleotides outside the gene matches: 13.

The V and J genes are TRBV19 and TRBJ1-2; TRBD1 aligns across 8 bases. The CDR3 is 17 amino acids. J gave up 4 bases and V 3 bases, and 13 bases lay outside the gene matches. The germline CDR1 and CDR2 sequences are LNHDA and SQIVND (reference sequence). CDR3 DNA sequence: TGTGCCAGTAGTATGATGGCCAGGGGGCCCCTTGTCTATGGCTACACCTTC. Encoded protein: CASSMMARGPLVYGYTF.

The table lists this clonotype with a few counts. The chain carries TRBV10-3 and TRBJ1-5; no firm D call. The CDR3 totals 13 residues. Germline V gene sequence: CDR1 ENHRY, CDR2 SYGVKD. The germline V and J ends were trimmed by 11 bases and 5 bases, with 16 bases remaining between them. The CDR3 here is CAGQYTRDQPQHF. The CDR3 DNA sequence: TGTGCCGGCCAGTACACCCGTGATCAGCCCCAGCATTTT.

As regards this clonotype: A read error may account for a junction end that differs from germline. The chain couples TRBV24-1 to TRBJ1-5; the D gene is possibly TRBD1 (5 bases). CDR3 length: 14 residues. From germline, CDR1 is KGHDR and CDR2 SFDVKD. CDR3 protein: CASSYGGSDQPQHF. The CDR3 coding sequence is TGTGCCAGCAGTTATGGGGGTTCGGATCAGCCCCAGCATTTT.

This clonotype was seen a few times. This chain links TRBV28 with TRBJ1-1; maybe TRBD1 (5 bases). Trimming stripped 3 bases from V and 7 bases from J, with 12 bases between. The CDR3 length is 13 residues. The germline gives CDR1 MDHEN, CDR2 SYDVKM. CDR3 loop: CASSLGRVFEAFF. For the CDR3, the DNA is TGTGCCAGCAGTTTGGGCAGGGTTTTTGAAGCTTTCTTT.

This clonotype was detected many times. A clone one base away is much larger, so this may be a read error. The chain has TRBV25-1 and TRBJ1-4; D gene uncertain. Germline V gene lookup returns CDR1 MGHDK and CDR2 SYGVNS. The CDR3 extends over 11 amino acids. Trimming removed 3 bases from V and 7 bases from J, with 3 bases in between. CDR3 amino acids: CASSEFEKLFF. The CDR3 DNA reads as TGTGCCAGCAGTGAGTTTGAAAAACTGTTTTTT.

This clonotype has a count of ten or more. The chain employs TRBV7-8 and TRBJ2-5; TRBD2 matches at 14 bases. The germline V gene encodes CDR1 SGHVS and CDR2 FQNEAQ. The CDR3 runs 17 residues. The V gene end was trimmed by 4 bases and the J gene end by 5 bases; junction bases not matched to a gene: 9. The CDR3 reads CASSSGLAGAGGETQYF. The CDR3 nucleotides read TGTGCCAGCAGCTCGGGACTAGCGGGGGCCGGAGGGGAGACCCAGTACTTC.

Notes on this clonotype: This may come from a read error, since a much larger clone is one base off. The chain recombines TRBV2 with TRBJ2-5; tentatively, D is TRBD2 (6 bases). The CDR3 totals 12 residues. Germline V gene data show CDR1 as SNHLY and CDR2 as FYNNEI. The CDR3 coding sequence is TGTACCAGCAGTGCGACTAGAGAGACCCAGTACTTC. Protein: CTSSATRETQYF. Supplemented by reference TRBV2 and TRBJ2-5, the full variable domain reads EPEVTQTPSHQVTQMGQEVILRCVPISNHLYFYWYRQILGQKVEFLVSFYNNEISEKSEIFDDQFSVERPDGSNFTLKIRSTKLEDSAMYFCTSSATRETQYFGPGTRLLVL.

This clonotype has ten or more counts. The V and J genes are TRBV29-1 and TRBJ1-2; D is perhaps TRBD1 (6 bases). The CDR3 totals 11 residues. In germline, CDR1 is SQVTM, CDR2 ANQGSEA. The V end was cut by 7 bases, the J end by 7 bases, with 13 bases between. The CDR3 here is CSGQGLSGYTF. The CDR3 DNA reads TGCAGCGGGCAGGGGTTGAGTGGCTACACCTTC.